This TCR beta chain emerged from a study of blood T cell repertoires in COVID-19. After removal of 0 bases from V and 5 bases from J, the junction contained 7 bases not matched to a gene. The CDR3 covers 16 residues. CDR1 and CDR2 (germline): MNHEY, SMNVEV (reference sequence). Authors' analysis steps: Estimation of nucleated cell counts relied on the amplification of reference gene primers. TCRdb keeps only in-frame clones here, not all; method: immunoSEQ multiplex PCR. The DNA was the basis for D and trimming; V, J and clone size are from that table. This table holds roughly 110,000 clones, 70% to 80% found once.

This clonotype was sampled from a man of 80 years or more with COVID-19, enrolled during active disease. Material for sequencing was peripheral blood. V usage is TRBV27 and J usage is TRBJ2-7; 10 positions match TRBD2. Here the CDR3 reads CASSLSGGLANNEQYF. CDR3 sequence (DNA): TGTGCCAGCAGTTTATCGGGGGGACTAGCGAACAACGAGCAGTACTTC.